This T cell receptor beta chain was observed in a study of OX40 agonist ivuxolimab in advanced cancers. Baseline was the first blood sampling point, followed by cycle 4 day 1 and cycle 7 day 1. CDR1 and CDR2 (germline): SNHLY, FYNNEI. Trimming stripped 8 bases from V and 7 bases from J, with 14 bases between. This CDR3 is built from 12 residues. Assay: immunoSEQ multiplex PCR; the TCRdb copy retains only in-frame clones and omits some. The sample carries approximately 68,000 clones, about 87% recorded once. The genes are TRBV2 and TRBJ2-5; D call uncertain. The TCR comes from an adult with an advanced solid tumor such as melanoma, head and neck, liver or kidney cancer. The sequencing here drew on CD4+ or CD8+ T cells sorted from blood, taken in a trial of the OX40 agonist ivuxolimab. This CDR3 reads CASHNHLGTQYF. The CDR3 region has the DNA TGTGCCAGCCATAACCACTTAGGGACCCAGTACTTC.